In this sample, the clone carrying this TCR beta chain turned up a few times. The entry originates in a study of cytomegalovirus exposure and HLA in healthy donors. The study ran its PCR with 60 Vbeta and 13 Jbeta primers. Repertoires were generated with immunoSEQ multiplex PCR, while TCRdb's copy carries only in-frame clones and drops some. The sample carries roughly 120,000 clones, 15% to 17% recorded once. The germline V gene has CDR1 MGHRA and CDR2 YSYEKL. V shed 0 bases, J shed 2 bases, and the junction held 2 bases outside the gene matches. This CDR3 is built from 15 residues. The material sequenced was PBMCs. The receptor comes from a woman between 18 and 30 years old in good health and CMV-seronegative. The chain has TRBV4-1 and TRBJ1-2, with TRBD1 matching 8 bases. CDR3 nucleotides: TGCGCCAGCAGCCAAGAGACAGGGGCGAACTATGGCTACACCTTC. As protein: CASSQETGANYGYTF.